These T cell receptor beta chains were read from a single sample in a study of T cell clones after liver transplantation. Sequencing used immunoSEQ multiplex PCR; TCRdb keeps in-frame clones, though not all of them. The sample consists of 15,000 to 20,000 clones, more than 70% of them appearing once. Specimen: CD8+ T cells from blood, collected 48 months after liver transplant. The source is a human patient who received a liver transplant. Some T cells may be supplied by the graft donor. Each CDR3 is given with its conserved first and last residue. Fields, in order: clone size, D gene, J gene, V gene, CDR3 DNA, CDR3 protein. The D gene is left open where the match is weak. Clone size is not always given. Where it is, it says once, few, many or a class for expanded clones.

. . TRBJ2-7 TRBV5-1 TGCGCCAGCAGCTTGGGGCGGGAGCAGTACTTC CASSLGREQYF
. TRBD2 TRBJ2-5 TRBV13 TGTGCCAGCAGCCCTAGGACTAGCGGGGAGGAGACCCAGTACTTC CASSPRTSGEETQYF
. . TRBJ1-1 TRBV28 TGTGCCAGCGGCAACAGAGGAGGGACTGAAGCTTTCTTT CASGNRGGTEAFF
few . TRBJ2-7 TRBV10-1 TGCGCCAGCAGTTATAGGGCCTACGAGCAGTACTTC CASSYRAYEQYF
many TRBD1 TRBJ2-7 TRBV25-1 TGTGCCAGCAGTGCCCCGGACAGGGAAATACCCCCCCATTACGAGCAGTACTTC CASSAPDREIPPHYEQYF
. TRBD1 TRBJ2-7 TRBV7-9 TGTGCCAGCAGCCCCGAGGACAGGGACGACGAGCAGTACTTC CASSPEDRDDEQYF
. . TRBJ1-5 TRBV28 TGTGCCAGCAACCTCTGGGCCAGCGGTGGTCAGCCCCAGCATTTT CASNLWASGGQPQHF
once TRBD1 TRBJ2-7 TRBV15 TGTGCCACCAGCAATGGGACAGTCTACGAGCAGTACTTC CATSNGTVYEQYF
. . TRBJ1-1 TRBV9 TGTGCCAGCAGCGTAGAAGGGGCTTCGAACACTGAAGCTTTCTTT CASSVEGASNTEAFF
. . TRBJ1-1 TRBV7-9 TGTGCCAGCAGCTTATCTTATGAGAACACTGAAGCTTTCTTT CASSLSYENTEAFF
few . TRBJ2-5 TRBV6-5 TGTGCCAGCAGTTACGATCGGTTTTCGTACCAAGAGACCCAGTACTTC CASSYDRFSYQETQYF
. . TRBJ2-7 TRBV27 TGTGCCAGCAGTTTATGGCTCGGGGAGTACGAGCAGTACTTC CASSLWLGEYEQYF
medium-sized . TRBJ2-5 TRBV4-2 TGTGCCAGCAGCCAAGAGTGGGGCTTCTCGGAGACCCAGTACTTC CASSQEWGFSETQYF
. TRBD1 TRBJ2-7 TRBV9 TGTGCCAGCAGCGCAAGAACACAGGGGGCTTTCTACGAGCAGTACTTC CASSARTQGAFYEQYF
. TRBD1 TRBJ1-2 TRBV4-1 TGCGCCAGCTCTCCGGAACCGGGACAGAAGTTAGCTAACTATGGCTACACCTTC CASSPEPGQKLANYGYTF
. TRBD1 TRBJ1-4 TRBV27 TGTGCCAGCAGTTCACAAACACCGTTCCGGGACAGTACAACTAATGAAAAACTGTTTTTT CASSSQTPFRDSTTNEKLFF
. . TRBJ1-1 TRBV10-1 TGCGCCAGCGTAAGGAACACTGAAGCTTTCTTT CASVRNTEAFF
. TRBD2 TRBJ2-3 TRBV11-2 TGTGCCAGCAGCTTACGGACTAGCGGGAGACCAGATACGCAGTATTTT CASSLRTSGRPDTQYF
. . TRBJ2-3 TRBV7-2 TGTGCCAGCAGTCTGGGGATAGGGGCAGATACGCAGTATTTT CASSLGIGADTQYF
. TRBD2 TRBJ2-1 TRBV6-4 TGTGCCAGCAGTGACACGGGAGGGGCAGGGAATGAGCAGTTCTTC CASSDTGGAGNEQFF
few . TRBJ2-7 TRBV14 TGTGCCAGCAGTCCTTGGGGTTACGAGCAGTACTTC CASSPWGYEQYF
. . TRBJ2-1 TRBV7-9 TGTGCCAGCAGCTACCGGGAAGACGTCTTCAATGAGCAGTTCTTC CASSYREDVFNEQFF
. . TRBJ1-2 TRBV10-3 TGTGCCATCAGTGAGTCCTTGGGAGAAGTCGCTAACTATGGCTACACCTTC CAISESLGEVANYGYTF
. TRBD1 TRBJ1-2 TRBV4-3 TGCGCCAGCAGCCAAGATAGGACAGGGGATCGCACCTTC CASSQDRTGDRTF
. . TRBJ2-1 TRBV29-1 TGCAGCGTTGTTTATCAAGCCGATGAGCAGTTCTTC CSVVYQADEQFF
. . TRBJ2-7 TRBV11-2 TGTGCCAGCAGCTTAACTGACGACTCTTACTACGAGCAGTACTTC CASSLTDDSYYEQYF
. . TRBJ1-4 TRBV5-6 TGTGCCAGCAGCTTGTATGTTGGGGGAGAACTGTTTTTT CASSLYVGGELFF
. . TRBJ1-2 TRBV2 TGTGCCAGCAGTGAATCAATAGCGGACGGCTACACCTTC CASSESIADGYTF
. TRBD2 TRBJ2-3 TRBV5-4 TGTGCCAGCAGCTCCCCGGGACTAGCGGGACCCTTATACATCGATACGCAGTATTTT CASSSPGLAGPLYIDTQYF
. . TRBJ1-2 TRBV27 TGTGCCAGCAGTTTAACTGGATACTATGGCTACACCTTC CASSLTGYYGYTF
. TRBD1 TRBJ2-3 TRBV9 TGTGCCAGCAGCCGCGGACAGGGACCAGATACGCAGTATTTT CASSRGQGPDTQYF
. . TRBJ2-1 TRBV6-6 TGTGCCAGCAGTTACTCTGCAAATGAGCAGTTCTTC CASSYSANEQFF
. . TRBJ2-5 TRBV6-6 TGTGCCAGCAGTTACACGACTTACCAAGAGACCCAGTACTTC CASSYTTYQETQYF
. . TRBJ2-7 TRBV5-1 TGCGCCAGCAGCTTTAGAGACACCGCCTACGAGCAGTACTTC CASSFRDTAYEQYF
. . TRBJ1-4 TRBV11-2 TGTGCCAGCAGCCTCACGCTTCATAATGAAAAACTGTTTTTT CASSLTLHNEKLFF
. . TRBJ1-2 TRBV6-5 TGTGCCAGCAGTTACGGGAAAAAGGGGGTGAATGGCTACACCTTC CASSYGKKGVNGYTF
. TRBD2 TRBJ2-7 TRBV2 TGTGCCAGCAGGCCCTCACAGCGGGGAGAGCAGTACTTC CASRPSQRGEQYF
. TRBD2 TRBJ2-5 TRBV7-6 TGTGCCAGCAGCTTAGCATCGGGGACTAGCGGGGCTGAGACCCAGTACTTC CASSLASGTSGAETQYF
. TRBD1 TRBJ1-1 TRBV14 TGTGCCAGCAGCCCCCAGGGGGCGGGGGACACTGAAGCTTTCTTT CASSPQGAGDTEAFF
. . TRBJ2-2 TRBV5-5 TGTGCCAGCAGCCGGCCCACCGGGGAGCTGTTTTTT CASSRPTGELFF
. . TRBJ2-7 TRBV19 TGTGCCAGTAGTAGCTACGACGAGCAGTACTTC CASSSYDEQYF
. . TRBJ2-7 TRBV27 TGTGCCAGCAGTCCCTCCGCGAGCTACGAGCAGTACTTC CASSPSASYEQYF
. . TRBJ1-1 TRBV27 TGTGCCAGCCTTCTAACTACCGGGAGCCCTGAAGCTTTCTTT CASLLTTGSPEAFF
few . TRBJ2-2 TRBV4-2 TGTGCCAGCAGCCAGACAACAGTGGCCGGGGAGCTGTTTTTT CASSQTTVAGELFF
. . TRBJ2-7 TRBV7-9 TGTGCCAGCAGCCCGCAGGGGACGGCCTACGAGCAGTACTTC CASSPQGTAYEQYF
. . TRBJ2-1 TRBV5-4 TGTGCCAGCAGCTTGAGCGGGCATGAGCAGTTCTTC CASSLSGHEQFF
medium-sized . TRBJ2-4 TRBV9 TGTGCCAGCAGCGTGAGGTTGCAGAAAAACATTCAGTACTTC CASSVRLQKNIQYF
. TRBD2 TRBJ2-1 TRBV27 TGTGCCAGCAAAAGAGCGGGGGGCCACAATGAGCAGTTCTTC CASKRAGGHNEQFF
medium-sized . TRBJ2-5 TRBV19 TGTGCCAGTAGTGCATACAGGGACTACCAAGAGACCCAGTACTTC CASSAYRDYQETQYF
. TRBD1 TRBJ2-7 TRBV5-5 TGTGCCAGCAGCCTTTATGAAGGACAGGGGGGATACGAGCAGTACTTC CASSLYEGQGGYEQYF
. . TRBJ2-1 TRBV29-1 TGCAGCGGAAGGACGGATAGGGATGAGCAGTTCTTC CSGRTDRDEQFF
. TRBD1 TRBJ1-1 TRBV5-1 TGCGCCAGCAGCGGGGACAGGGGGCCTAACACTGAAGCTTTCTTT CASSGDRGPNTEAFF
. TRBD2 TRBJ2-2 TRBV4-1 TGCGCCAGCAGCCCAAGCGGGGGGGCTAACGGGGAGCTGTTTTTT CASSPSGGANGELFF
. . TRBJ1-3 TRBV4-3 TGCGCCAGCAGCCTAGACCCGCGCTCTGGAAACACCATATATTTT CASSLDPRSGNTIYF
. . TRBJ2-4 TRBV10-1 TGCGCCAGCAGTGAGTCAGGGGCAGCTGGAGCCAAAAACATTCAGTACTTC CASSESGAAGAKNIQYF
. . TRBJ1-2 TRBV4-3 TGCGCCAGCAGCCAAGACCGACAGAACTATGGCTACACCTTC CASSQDRQNYGYTF
few . TRBJ2-7 TRBV27 TGTGCCACTAACTACGAGCAGTACTTC CATNYEQYF
. . TRBJ1-1 TRBV2 TGTGCCAGCACTGACACAGCTGAAGCTTTCTTT CASTDTAEAFF
once . TRBJ1-1 TRBV12-5 TGTGCTAGTGGTTTGGACGTGAACACTGAAGCTTTCTTT CASGLDVNTEAFF
. . TRBJ2-1 TRBV14 TGTGCCAGCAGCCCTAATGGAGCAATATTATTAGATGAGCAGTTCTTC CASSPNGAILLDEQFF